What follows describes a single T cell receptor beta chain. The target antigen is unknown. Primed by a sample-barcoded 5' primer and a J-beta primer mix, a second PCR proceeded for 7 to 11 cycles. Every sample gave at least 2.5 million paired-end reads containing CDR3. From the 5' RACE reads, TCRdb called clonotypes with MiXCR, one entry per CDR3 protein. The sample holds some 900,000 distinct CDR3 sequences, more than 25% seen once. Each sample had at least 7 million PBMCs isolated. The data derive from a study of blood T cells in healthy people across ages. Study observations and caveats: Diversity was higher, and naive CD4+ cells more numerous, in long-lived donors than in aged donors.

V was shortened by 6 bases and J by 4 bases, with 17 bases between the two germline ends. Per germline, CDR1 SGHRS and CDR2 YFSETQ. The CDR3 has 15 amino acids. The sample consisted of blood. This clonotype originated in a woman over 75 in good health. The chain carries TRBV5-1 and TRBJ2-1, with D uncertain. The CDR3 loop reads CASIAVAEKYNEQFF. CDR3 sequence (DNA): TGCGCCAGCATAGCCGTGGCAGAGAAATACAATGAGCAGTTCTTC. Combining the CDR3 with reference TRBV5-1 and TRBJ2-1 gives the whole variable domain KAGVTQTPRYLIKTRGQQVTLSCSPISGHRSVSWYQQTPGQGLQFLFEYFSETQRNKGNFPGRFSGRQFSNSRSEMNVSTLELGDSALYLCASIAVAEKYNEQFFGPGTRLTVL.